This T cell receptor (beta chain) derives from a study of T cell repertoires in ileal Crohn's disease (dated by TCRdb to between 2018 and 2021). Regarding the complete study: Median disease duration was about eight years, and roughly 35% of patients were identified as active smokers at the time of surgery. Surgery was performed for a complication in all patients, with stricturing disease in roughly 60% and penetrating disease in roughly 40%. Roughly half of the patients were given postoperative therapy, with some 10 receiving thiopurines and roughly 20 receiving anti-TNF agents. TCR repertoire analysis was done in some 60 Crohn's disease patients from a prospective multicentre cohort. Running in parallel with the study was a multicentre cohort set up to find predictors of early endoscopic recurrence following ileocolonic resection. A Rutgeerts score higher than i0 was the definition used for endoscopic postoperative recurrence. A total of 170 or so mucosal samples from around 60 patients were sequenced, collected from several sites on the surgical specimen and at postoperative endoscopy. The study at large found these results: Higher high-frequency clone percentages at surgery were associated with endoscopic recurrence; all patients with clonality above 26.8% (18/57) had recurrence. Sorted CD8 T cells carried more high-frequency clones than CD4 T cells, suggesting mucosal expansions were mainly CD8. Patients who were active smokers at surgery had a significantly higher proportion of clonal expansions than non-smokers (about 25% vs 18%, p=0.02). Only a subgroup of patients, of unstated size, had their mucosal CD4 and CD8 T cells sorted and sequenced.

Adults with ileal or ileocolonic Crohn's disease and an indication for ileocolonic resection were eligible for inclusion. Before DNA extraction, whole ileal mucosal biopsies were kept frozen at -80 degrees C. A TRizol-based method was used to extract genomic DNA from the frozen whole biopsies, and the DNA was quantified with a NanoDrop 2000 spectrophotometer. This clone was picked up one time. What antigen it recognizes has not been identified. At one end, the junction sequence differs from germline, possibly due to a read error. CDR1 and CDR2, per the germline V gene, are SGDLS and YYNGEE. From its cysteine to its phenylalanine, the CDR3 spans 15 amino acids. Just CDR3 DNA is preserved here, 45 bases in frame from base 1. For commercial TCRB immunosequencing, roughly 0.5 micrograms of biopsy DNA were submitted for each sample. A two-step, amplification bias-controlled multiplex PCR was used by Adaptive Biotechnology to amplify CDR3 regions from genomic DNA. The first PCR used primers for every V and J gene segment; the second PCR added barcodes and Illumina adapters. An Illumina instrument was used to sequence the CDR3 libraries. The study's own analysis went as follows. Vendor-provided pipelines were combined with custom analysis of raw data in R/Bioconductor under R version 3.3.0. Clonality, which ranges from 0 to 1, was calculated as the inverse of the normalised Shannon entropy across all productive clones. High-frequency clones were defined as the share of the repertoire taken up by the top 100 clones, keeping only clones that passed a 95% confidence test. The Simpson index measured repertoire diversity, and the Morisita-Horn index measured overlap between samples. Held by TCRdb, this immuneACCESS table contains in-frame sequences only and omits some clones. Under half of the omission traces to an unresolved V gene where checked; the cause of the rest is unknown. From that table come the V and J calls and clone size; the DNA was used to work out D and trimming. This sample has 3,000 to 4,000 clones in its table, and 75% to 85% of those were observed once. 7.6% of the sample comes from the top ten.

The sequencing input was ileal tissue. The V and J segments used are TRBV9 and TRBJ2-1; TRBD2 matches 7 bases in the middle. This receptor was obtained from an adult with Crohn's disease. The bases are TGTGCCAGCAGCGTAGGAAGTGGACTAGGCAATGGGCAGTTCTTC. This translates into CASSVGSGLGNGQFF.